The 10 T cell receptor beta chains below were found in one sample sequenced in a study of shared clonotypes between healthy human individuals. TCRdb's table, derived via immunoSEQ multiplex PCR, lists solely in-frame clones and lacks some. The table includes approximately 2,000,000 clones, about nine tenths detected once. The sequenced material came from naive CD4+ T cells from PBMCs. Subset defined: CD45RA+ positively selected. The source of these receptors is a man younger than 30 in good health. Some clones in this sample may be carry-over from other donors' samples.

The J gene is TRBJ2-1, the V gene TRBV7-3, with D possibly being TRBD2 (5 bases). The V and J ends lost 4 bases and 2 bases respectively, with 12 bases between them. This CDR3 contains 15 residues. The germline V gene encodes CDR1 SGHTA and CDR2 FQGTGA. The CDR3 sequence is CASSYTRETYNEQFF. The CDR3 nucleotides read TGTGCCAGCAGCTACACGAGGGAAACCTACAATGAGCAGTTCTTC.

A single count supports this clone. CDR3 residues: CASSLEQGAPGANVLTF. CDR3 in DNA: TGTGCCAGCAGCTTGGAACAGGGGGCGCCGGGGGCCAACGTCCTGACTTTC. This rearrangement joins TRBV5-4 to TRBJ2-6; 9 bases align to TRBD1. Per germline, CDR1 SGHNT and CDR2 YYREEE (reference sequence). The ends lost 0 bases at V and 4 bases at J; junction bases unmatched: 5. This CDR3 has 17 amino acids.

The CDR3 DNA reads as TGTGCCAGCAATACAGGGACAACTAATGAAAAACTGTTTTTT. It yields the protein CASNTGTTNEKLFF. The J gene is TRBJ1-4, the V gene TRBV28, with D perhaps matching TRBD1 (6 bases). Trimming took off 7 bases at V and 0 bases at J, with 9 bases between the two ends. The germline V gene has CDR1 MDHEN and CDR2 SYDVKM. The CDR3 sequence is 14 residues long.

This chain uses TRBV7-3 with TRBJ2-2; 15 positions agree with TRBD2. There are 20 residues in the CDR3. Germline V gene lookup returns CDR1 SGHTA and CDR2 FQGTGA. The junction had 14 bases not matched to a gene; V was cut back by 5 bases and J by 4 bases. The CDR3 loop is CASSPNVGLAGGPGTGELFF. For the CDR3, the DNA is TGTGCCAGCAGCCCCAACGTCGGACTAGCGGGAGGGCCGGGCACCGGGGAGCTGTTTTTT.

The chain combines TRBV6-1 with TRBJ1-2; 7 positions match TRBD1. CDR1 is MNHNS and CDR2 is SASEGT in the germline V gene. This CDR3 has 13 residues. Trimming at V came to 4 bases and at J to 6 bases, leaving 5 bases not matched to a gene. CDR3 in DNA: TGTGCCAGCAGTGGACAGGGATGGGATGGCTACACCTTC. Protein sequence: CASSGQGWDGYTF.

The rearrangement uses TRBV18 and TRBJ2-5; D is undetermined. V lost 3 bases and J lost 5, with 10 bases in between. The CDR3 sequence is 13 residues long. Per the germline V gene, CDR1 is KGHSH and CDR2 is LQKENI. The CDR3 is CASSPRNEETQYF. The CDR3 DNA reads as TGTGCCAGCTCACCTAGGAATGAGGAGACCCAGTACTTC.

The gene calls are TRBV7-2 and TRBJ1-5; a possible D gene is TRBD1 (6 bases). Germline values: CDR1 SGHTA, CDR2 FQGNSA. Trimming removed 2 bases from V and 7 bases from J, with 15 bases in between. This CDR3 spans 15 amino acids. CDR3 amino acids: CASSLRGADAQPQHF. The CDR3 DNA follows: TGTGCCAGCAGCTTACGGGGGGCGGACGCACAGCCCCAGCATTTT. The variable domain in full, with the rest retrieved from reference TRBV7-2 and TRBJ1-5, is GAGVSQSPSNKVTEKGKDVELRCDPISGHTALYWYRQSLGQGLEFLIYFQGNSAPDKSGLPSDRFSAERTGGSVSTLTIQRTQQEDSAVYLCASSLRGADAQPQHFGDGTRLSIL.

A remark on this clone: Mismatch with germline at one junction end may stem from a read error. The gene calls are TRBV28 and TRBJ2-7, with D uncertain. CDR1 and CDR2 from the germline V gene are MDHEN and SYDVKM. The CDR3 covers 13 residues. The CDR3 loop is CASRGGSSYEQYF. The DNA for the CDR3 is TGTGCGAGCAGAGGCGGCTCTTCCTACGAGCAGTACTTC. The full variable domain, its missing parts supplied by reference TRBV28 and TRBJ2-7, is DVKVTQSSRYLVKRTGEKVFLECVQDMDHENMFWYRQDPGLGLRLIYFSYDVKMKEKGDIPEGYSVSREKKERFSLILESASTNQTSMYLCASRGGSSYEQYFGPGTRLTVT.

The CDR3 spells CASSLVSTIMNTEAFF. The CDR3 DNA sequence: TGTGCCAGCAGCTTAGTATCGACTATCATGAACACTGAAGCTTTCTTT. The chain has TRBV7-8 and TRBJ1-1; D is undetermined. The CDR3 contains 16 residues. Trimming cost V 1 base and J 0 bases, with 12 bases left between them. The germline V gene has CDR1 SGHVS and CDR2 FQNEAQ.

This rearrangement joins TRBV30 to TRBJ1-1; no clear D. V was pared by 2 bases and J by 3 bases, with 13 bases between. Germline lookup yields CDR1 GTSNPN and CDR2 SVGIG (reference sequence). This CDR3 has 14 residues. The CDR3 DNA reads as TGTGCCTGGAGTCATACAGCCACCTACACTGAAGCTTTCTTT. Encoded protein: CAWSHTATYTEAFF.